A selection of T cell receptor beta chains follows, all from one sample in a study of identical twins. TCRdb re-analysed the 5' RACE reads in MiXCR, keeping a single row per CDR3 protein. The repertoire holds 400,000 to 550,000 distinct CDR3 sequences, with 20% to 30% as singletons. This sample was also put to use in a study of T cells expressing NK-cell markers.

Sequenced material: CD4+ T cells sorted from blood. The receptors derive from a woman aged 18 to 35 in good health. The CDR3 runs from the conserved cysteine through the conserved F or W. Fields, in order: J gene, V gene, D gene, CDR3 length, clone size, CDR3 protein, CDR3 DNA. D genes are given only for firm matches. The size of a clone is reported for some rows only, either as once, few or many, or as a class for expanded clones.

TRBJ1-1 TRBV3-1 NA 14 NA CASSQYGGDTEAFF TGTGCCAGCAGCCAGTACGGAGGGGACACTGAAGCTTTCTTT
TRBJ2-7 TRBV7-2 TRBD1 14 NA CASSLRDRNYEQYF TGTGCCAGCAGCCTCCGGGACAGGAACTACGAGCAGTACTTC
TRBJ2-7 TRBV29-1 NA 13 few CSVELGNPGEQYF TGCAGCGTTGAACTCGGAAATCCGGGCGAGCAGTACTTC
TRBJ2-3 TRBV20-1 NA 11 NA CSADRGATQYF TGCAGTGCGGATAGGGGGGCGACGCAGTATTTT
TRBJ2-2 TRBV3-1 TRBD2 17 few CASSPGLAGALPRELFF TGTGCCAGCAGCCCCGGGCTAGCGGGAGCCCTACCCCGGGAGCTGTTTTTT
TRBJ1-1 TRBV11-2 NA 13 few CASSPFVQIEAFF TGTGCCAGCAGCCCGTTCGTACAGATTGAAGCTTTCTTT
TRBJ2-1 TRBV7-9 NA 16 NA CASSLTRDSSYNEQFF TGTGCCAGCAGCTTAACTCGGGACTCGTCATACAATGAGCAGTTCTTC
TRBJ2-1 TRBV20-1 NA 12 few CSARVGDNEQFF TGCAGTGCTAGAGTTGGGGACAATGAGCAGTTCTTC
TRBJ2-5 TRBV20-1 NA 14 NA CSASPPRLQETQYF TGCAGTGCTAGCCCACCTCGACTACAAGAGACCCAGTACTTC
TRBJ1-5 TRBV20-1 NA 18 NA CSARDMLTTPSSNQPQHF TGCAGTGCTAGAGATATGCTTACAACACCATCTAGCAATCAGCCCCAGCATTTT
TRBJ2-7 TRBV20-1 TRBD1 14 NA CSAVTGSSSYEQYF TGCAGTGCGGTGACAGGGAGTTCCTCCTACGAGCAGTACTTC
TRBJ2-4 TRBV27 TRBD2 16 NA CASSLSAPSGRNIQYF TGTGCCAGCAGTTTATCTGCTCCTAGCGGGAGAAACATTCAGTACTTC
TRBJ2-5 TRBV6-1 NA 15 NA CASSDLQGGWETQYF TGTGCCAGCAGTGATTTACAGGGAGGGTGGGAGACCCAGTACTTC
TRBJ1-5 TRBV20-1 NA 14 few CSARRPGADQPQHF TGCAGTGCTAGAAGACCGGGGGCTGATCAGCCCCAGCATTTT
TRBJ2-5 TRBV5-1 NA 12 NA CASSTDQETQYF TGCGCCAGCTCCACTGACCAAGAGACCCAGTACTTC
TRBJ1-3 TRBV2 NA 15 few CASTRQLFSGNTIYF TGTGCCAGCACCCGACAGCTATTTTCTGGAAACACCATATATTTT